This T cell receptor (beta chain) was recorded in a study of T cells after yellow fever vaccination. Study conclusions and caveats: Sorted memory cells at day 0 lacked detectable levels of almost all vaccine-responding clonotypes. The booster response re-showed most primary clones: approximately 95% CD4, over 80% CD8.

Germline lookup yields CDR1 MNHGY and CDR2 SVAAGI. V dropped 6 bases and J dropped 3; count of bases not matched to a gene: 7. The CDR3 sequence is 15 residues long. UMIs and a universal primer site were added when TCR cDNA was made by 5'RACE template switching. TCRdb analysed the 5' RACE reads with MiXCR anew, one entry per CDR3 protein. The table lists around 25,000 distinct CDR3 sequences, around 3.5% of them singletons. The input for sequencing was PBMCs, either bulk or a sorted T-cell subset (CD4+, CD8+, memory, or dextramer-sorted; not recorded which), taken roughly 45 days after the first yellow fever vaccination. The V and J genes are TRBV6-9 and TRBJ1-5, with 8 bases fitting TRBD1. The clonotype was recovered from a young man who received the YFV17D yellow fever vaccine. This chain's CDR3 is CASSLGQGLNQPQHF. As DNA, the CDR3 is TGTGCCAGCAGCCTTGGACAGGGACTCAATCAGCCCCAGCATTTT.